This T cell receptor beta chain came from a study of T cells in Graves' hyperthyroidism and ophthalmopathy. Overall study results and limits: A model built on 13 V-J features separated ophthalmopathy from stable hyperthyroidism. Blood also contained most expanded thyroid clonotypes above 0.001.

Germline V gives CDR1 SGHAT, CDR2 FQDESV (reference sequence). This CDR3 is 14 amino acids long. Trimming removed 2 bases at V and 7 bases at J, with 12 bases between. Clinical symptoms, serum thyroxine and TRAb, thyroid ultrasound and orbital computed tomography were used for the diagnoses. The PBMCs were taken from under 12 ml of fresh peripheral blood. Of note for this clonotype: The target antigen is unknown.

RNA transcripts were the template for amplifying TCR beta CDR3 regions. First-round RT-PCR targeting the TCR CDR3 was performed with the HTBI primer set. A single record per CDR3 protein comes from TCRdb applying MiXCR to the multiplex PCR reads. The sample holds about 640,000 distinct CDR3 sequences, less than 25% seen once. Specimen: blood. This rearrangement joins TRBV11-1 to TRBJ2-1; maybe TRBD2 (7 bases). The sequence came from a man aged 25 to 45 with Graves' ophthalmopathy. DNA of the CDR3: TGTGCCAGCAGCTTAAATGAGGGGGGGAATGAGCAGTTCTTC. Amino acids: CASSLNEGGNEQFF.